This T cell receptor (beta chain) was documented in a study of blood T cell repertoires in COVID-19. Across the study: Samples came from the United States, Italy and Spain, spanning acute and convalescent COVID-19.

Trimming removed 6 bases at V and 9 bases at J, with 12 bases between. The CDR3 has 12 amino acids. Assay: immunoSEQ multiplex PCR; the TCRdb copy retains only in-frame clones and omits some. The sample carries 120,000 to 150,000 clones, about four fifths recorded once. Sequencing was carried out using peripheral blood. This receptor was taken from a human donor in a cohort sampled during active COVID-19. The chain uses TRBV12-3 or TRBV12-4 and TRBJ2-1; tentative D call: TRBD2 (6 bases). The CDR3 region is CASRPPGVEQFF. CDR3 sequence (DNA): TGTGCCAGCAGACCACCGGGAGTTGAGCAGTTCTTC.